These 21 T cell receptor beta chains share one sample of origin, sequenced in a study of sequential checkpoint blockade in melanoma. The treatment denotes: randomized to nivolumab then ipilimumab (arm A) or the reverse (arm B). Clones were sequenced by immunoSEQ multiplex PCR, and TCRdb holds only the in-frame ones, with some missing. The sample lists several thousand clones, about 18% occurring once. The sample was tumor tissue (inferred from file names), taken from a patient given nivolumab and ipilimumab in sequence. The receptors here all came from a human donor with melanoma.

In this sample, this clone turned up many times. The chain uses TRBV4-1 and TRBJ2-1; D unclear. The germline V gene has CDR1 MGHRA and CDR2 YSYEKL. V lost 0 bases to trimming and J lost 3 bases, with 6 bases between them. The CDR3 length is 14 residues. The chain's CDR3 is CASSQESDYNEQFF. The CDR3 DNA follows: TGCGCCAGCAGCCAAGAGTCCGACTACAATGAGCAGTTCTTC.

Relative to its sample, this clone is medium-sized. The chain uses TRBV9 and TRBJ2-3, with 11 bases identical to TRBD2. Germline V gene sequence: CDR1 SGDLS, CDR2 YYNGEE. The length of the CDR3 is 18 residues. V trimming: 4 bases; J trimming: 2 bases; junction bases outside the gene matches: 12. The CDR3 spells CASSPRSGGAWYTDTQYF. Here the CDR3 DNA reads TGTGCCAGCAGCCCACGTAGCGGGGGGGCTTGGTACACAGATACGCAGTATTTT.

The chain employs TRBV25-1 and TRBJ2-3, with TRBD2 matching over 7 bases. Germline V lookup: CDR1 MGHDK, CDR2 SYGVNS. CDR3 length equals 17 residues. The V and J ends lost 1 base and 1 base, in that order; junction bases with no gene match: 8. CDR3 region: CASSELGSGRGTDTQYF. CDR3 nucleotide sequence: TGTGCCAGCAGTGAATTGGGGTCGGGGAGGGGCACAGATACGCAGTATTTT.

This clone was seen many times. The J gene is TRBJ1-1, the V gene TRBV11-3; D unclear. With 1 base removed from V and 0 bases from J, the gap between germline ends came to 6 bases. CDR3 size: 14 residues. CDR1 and CDR2 from the germline V gene are SGHNT and YENEEA. CDR3 sequence reads: CASSLGRMNTEAFF. Written as DNA, the CDR3 is TGTGCCAGCAGCTTAGGCAGGATGAACACTGAAGCTTTCTTT. Complete variable domain (other parts from reference TRBV11-3 and TRBJ1-1): EAGVVQSPRYKIIEKKQPVAFWCNPISGHNTLYWYLQNLGQGPELLIRYENEEAVDDSQLPKDRFSAERLKGVDSTLKIQPAELGDSAVYLCASSLGRMNTEAFFGQGTRLTVV.

By proportion, this clone is large. The chain uses TRBV6-8 and TRBJ1-1, with a possible D match to TRBD1 (5 bases). Trimming stripped 3 bases from V and 7 bases from J, with 9 bases between. CDR3 length equals 12 residues. The V gene's germline CDR1 is MNHGY and CDR2 SAAAGT. CDR3: CASSYHQGEAFF. CDR3 DNA: TGTGCCAGCAGTTATCATCAGGGTGAAGCTTTCTTT.

This sequence joins TRBV18 and TRBJ2-2; D gene unclear. CDR1 and CDR2 from the germline V gene are KGHSH and LQKENI. V lost 4 bases, J lost 8 bases, and 17 bases lay in between. This CDR3 is built from 15 residues. CDR3 loop: CASSQEPLGWGELFF. The CDR3 coding sequence is TGTGCCAGCTCACAAGAACCCCTGGGTTGGGGGGAGCTGTTTTTT.

This clone appeared a few times. The chain combines TRBV11-3 with TRBJ2-1; D is uncertain. The CDR3 sequence is 14 residues long. Germline lookup yields CDR1 SGHNT and CDR2 YENEEA. The germline V and J ends were trimmed by 3 bases and 6 bases, with 12 bases remaining between them. The CDR3 DNA reads as TGTGCCAGCAGCTTTACCCCGGACGGCAATGAGCAGTTCTTC. Its protein is CASSFTPDGNEQFF. The whole variable domain, remainder taken from reference TRBV11-3 and TRBJ2-1, is EAGVVQSPRYKIIEKKQPVAFWCNPISGHNTLYWYLQNLGQGPELLIRYENEEAVDDSQLPKDRFSAERLKGVDSTLKIQPAELGDSAVYLCASSFTPDGNEQFFGPGTRLTVL.

The CDR3 loop reads CASSRDGMNTEAFF. In DNA form, the CDR3 reads TGCGCCAGCAGTCGGGACGGGATGAACACTGAAGCTTTCTTT. The chain joins TRBV5-1 to TRBJ1-1, with D possibly matching TRBD1 (5 bases). The V end was cut by 5 bases, the J end by 0 bases, with 11 bases between. Germline assignment: CDR1 SGHRS and CDR2 YFSETQ. The CDR3 is 14 amino acids.

This chain uses TRBV11-3 with TRBJ2-5; 7 nucleotides line up with TRBD1. The germline CDR1 and CDR2 sequences are SGHNT and YENEEA. Losses at the gene ends were 0 bases for V and 7 bases for J; bases not matched to a gene: 14. The CDR3 is made up of 17 amino acids. DNA of the CDR3: TGTGCCAGCAGCTTAGACCGGTTACCTACAGGGGATTGGACCCAGTACTTC. Encoded protein: CASSLDRLPTGDWTQYF.

The chain couples TRBV15 to TRBJ1-1; unclear D gene. There are 15 residues in the CDR3. Per germline, CDR1 LNHNV and CDR2 YYDKDF (reference sequence). Trimming pared 2 bases from V and 0 bases from J, leaving 10 bases between. DNA of the CDR3: TGTGCCACCAGCAGAATCGACACCGTGAACACTGAAGCTTTCTTT. Its protein is CATSRIDTVNTEAFF.

This clone came up a few times. The chain has TRBV6-7 and TRBJ2-1; no firm D call. TRBV6-7 is an ORF; its function is uncertain. Trimming left V 5 bases short and J 9 bases short, with 8 bases between. This CDR3 is 11 amino acids long. This chain's CDR3 is CASSEFSEQFF. The CDR3 nucleotides are TGTGCCAGCAGTGAATTCAGTGAGCAGTTCTTC.

The DNA of the CDR3 is TGTGCCAGTAGTATCTACCTTGGACAGGGCTACGAGCAGTACTTC. This encodes CASSIYLGQGYEQYF. The chain has TRBV19 and TRBJ2-7; TRBD1 agrees at 8 bases. There are 15 residues in the CDR3. Germline loops: CDR1 LNHDA, CDR2 SQIVND (reference sequence). V gave up 3 bases and J gave up 3 bases; unmatched junction bases: 7.

The V call is TRBV6-8, the J call TRBJ2-1; the D gene is possibly TRBD1 (6 bases). Trimming pared 10 bases from V and 2 bases from J, leaving 21 bases between. CDR3 length: 16 amino acids. CDR1 and CDR2 (germline): MNHGY, SAAAGT. The CDR3 here is CAIRNDRSLPYNEQFF. The CDR3 coding sequence is TGTGCCATCAGGAATGACAGGAGCCTCCCCTACAATGAGCAGTTCTTC.

J is TRBJ2-1 and V is TRBV19; possibly TRBD2 for D (6 bases). This CDR3 has 15 amino acids. V dropped 5 bases and J dropped 0 bases, with 11 bases sitting between them. Germline V gene sequence: CDR1 LNHDA, CDR2 SQIVND (reference sequence). CDR3 protein: CASSRGDSSYNEQFF. The CDR3 nucleotides are TGTGCCAGTAGTCGCGGGGATAGCTCCTACAATGAGCAGTTCTTC. The full variable domain, with the rest looked up from reference TRBV19 and TRBJ2-1, is DGGITQSPKYLFRKEGQNVTLSCEQNLNHDAMYWYRQDPGQGLRLIYYSQIVNDFQKGDIAEGYSVSREKKESFPLTVTSAQKNPTAFYLCASSRGDSSYNEQFFGPGTRLTVL.

Relative to its sample, this clone is medium-sized. Other DNA sequences in this sample translate to the same CDR3. The V gene is TRBV29-1, the J gene TRBJ1-2; D remains unclear. This CDR3 has 12 amino acids. The germline V and J ends were trimmed by 1 base and 4 bases, with 7 bases remaining between them. CDR1 is SQVTM, CDR2 ANQGSEA, per germline. The CDR3 region has the DNA TGCAGCGTTGAAGCCGGCAGCTATGGCTACACCTTC. Translated, it gives CSVEAGSYGYTF.

V and J are TRBV6-8 and TRBJ2-3; TRBD1 aligns across 7 bases. V lost 5 bases and J lost 4; bases outside the gene matches: 6. The V gene's germline CDR1 is MNHGY and CDR2 SAAAGT. The CDR3 length is 14 residues. DNA for the CDR3: TGTGCCAGCAGTCCCCAGGGGGACGCAGATACGCAGTATTTT. As protein: CASSPQGDADTQYF.

In its sample, this clone ranks as medium-sized. DNA for the CDR3: TGTGCCATCAAGGGGGTGACTAACTACGAGCAGTACTTC. This translates into CAIKGVTNYEQYF. The V gene is TRBV6-8, the J gene TRBJ2-7; a weak D match, TRBD1 (6 bases). The CDR3 consists of 13 residues. From germline, CDR1 is MNHGY and CDR2 SAAAGT. V lost 10 bases to trimming and J lost 3 bases, with 16 bases between them.

By share, this clone counts as medium-sized. The chain combines TRBV19 with TRBJ1-2; D is perhaps TRBD1 (6 bases). The CDR3 extends over 13 amino acids. The germline gives CDR1 LNHDA, CDR2 SQIVND (reference sequence). V lost 5 bases and J 2 bases, leaving 9 bases between the germline ends. The CDR3, as DNA: TGTGCCAGTAGTTACCAGGGGAACTATGGCTACACCTTC. This codes for CASSYQGNYGYTF.

The chain joins TRBV14 to TRBJ1-5; perhaps TRBD1 as D (5 bases). Trimming took 0 bases from V and 4 from J, leaving 10 bases between them. Per the germline V gene, CDR1 is SGHDN and CDR2 is FVKESK. The CDR3 is 15 residues long. For the CDR3, the DNA is TGTGCCAGCAGCCAAGAGTCAGGGTGGAATCAGCCCCAGCATTTT. It yields the protein CASSQESGWNQPQHF.

The rearrangement uses TRBV23-1 and TRBJ2-3; D unclear. TRBV23-1 is filed as an ORF, its function uncertain. The CDR3 runs to 14 residues. Trimming took 6 bases from V and 5 from J, leaving 15 bases between them. DNA of the CDR3: TGCGCCAGCAGCCAAGAACCGGTAATAGATACGCAGTATTTT. Amino acid sequence: CASSQEPVIDTQYF.

At least ten counts were recorded for this clone. V and J are TRBV6-8 and TRBJ2-7; 7 bases map to TRBD1. CDR1 is MNHGY, CDR2 SAAAGT, per germline. V was pared by 2 bases and J by 2 bases, with 6 bases of the junction left unmatched. This CDR3 has 15 residues. This CDR3 is CASSYRRTGTYEQYF. The CDR3 region has the DNA TGTGCCAGCAGTTACAGGAGGACAGGAACCTACGAGCAGTACTTC.